This TCR beta chain was identified during a study of early T cells in non-severe SARS-CoV-2 infection. Across the study: Chains from this unsorted whole-blood bulk RNA could not be paired. Study results and caveats: Anti-spike CD8 responses were favored in VDJdb matching, and private and CD4 specificities were missed.

Researchers tagged individual cDNA molecules with unique molecular identifiers. TCRdb reprocessed the 5' RACE reads with MiXCR, giving one entry per CDR3 protein. The table lists just over 65,000 distinct CDR3 sequences, under 15% of them singletons. This clonotype was observed a few times. The antigen remains unidentified. The germline V gene has CDR1 SGHDT and CDR2 YYEEEE. This CDR3 spans 14 amino acids. The V and J ends lost 7 bases and 4 bases, in that order; junction bases with no gene match: 8. The sample was whole blood. The TCR sequence derives from an adult who was a healthcare worker with PCR-confirmed SARS-CoV-2 infection or an uninfected control (not recorded which). This chain joins TRBV5-6 and TRBJ2-1; 7 nucleotides align to TRBD2. The CDR3 region has the DNA TGTGCCAGCGGACTAGGGCCATCTTACAATGAGCAGTTCTTC. Protein: CASGLGPSYNEQFF.